In its sample, the clone carrying this T cell receptor beta chain was seen many times. Germline V lookup: CDR1 MNHEY, CDR2 SMNVEV (reference sequence). The V end was cut by 1 base, the J end by 0 bases, with 1 base between. The CDR3 spans 13 residues. This specimen comes from a study of T cell repertoires in cytomegalovirus infection. A single record per CDR3 protein comes from TCRdb applying MiXCR to the reads. The sample consists of approximately 500,000 distinct CDR3 sequences, 15% to 20% of them appearing once. The sequenced sample was CD8+ T cells from PBMCs. The source is a human donor in good health (CMV status not recorded). Some clones in this sample may be carry-over from other donors' samples. The chain recombines TRBV27 with TRBJ1-5; D remains ambiguous. CDR3 residues: CASSLFSNQPQHF. The CDR3 DNA reads TGTGCCAGCAGTTTATTTAGCAATCAGCCCCAGCATTTT.